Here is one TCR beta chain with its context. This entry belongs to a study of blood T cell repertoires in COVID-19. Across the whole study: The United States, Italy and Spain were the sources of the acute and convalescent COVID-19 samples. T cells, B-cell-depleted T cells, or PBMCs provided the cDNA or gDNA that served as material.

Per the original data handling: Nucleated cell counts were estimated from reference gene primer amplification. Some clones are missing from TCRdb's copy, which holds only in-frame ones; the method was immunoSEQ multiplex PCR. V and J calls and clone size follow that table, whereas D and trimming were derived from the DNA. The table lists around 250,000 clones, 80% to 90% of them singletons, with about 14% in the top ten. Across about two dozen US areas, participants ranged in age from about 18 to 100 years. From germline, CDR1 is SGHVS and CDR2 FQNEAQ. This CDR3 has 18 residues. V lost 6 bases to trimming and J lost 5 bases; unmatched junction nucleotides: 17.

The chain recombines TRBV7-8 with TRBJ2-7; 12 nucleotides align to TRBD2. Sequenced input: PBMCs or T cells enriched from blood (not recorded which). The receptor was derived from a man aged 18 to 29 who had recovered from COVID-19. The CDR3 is CASSSDPQRTSGTNEQYF. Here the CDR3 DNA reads TGTGCCAGCAGTTCCGACCCACAACGGACTAGCGGGACCAACGAGCAGTACTTC. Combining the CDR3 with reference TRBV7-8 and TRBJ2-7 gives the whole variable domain GAGVSQSPRYKVAKRGQDVALRCDPISGHVSLFWYQQALGQGPEFLTYFQNEAQLDKSGLPSDRFFAERPEGSVSTLKIQRTQQEDSAVYLCASSSDPQRTSGTNEQYFGPGTRLTVT.